This T cell receptor (beta chain) was obtained from a study of cytomegalovirus exposure and HLA in healthy donors. For the study at large: Unique TCR beta sequences numbering some 110 million came from 150 million to 200 million T cells in an earlier analysis.

Study-wide points: The number of N-insertions in an Asian-associated ancestry cluster was reportedly below the approximately 700-donor mean in a later analysis. In vitro checks showed that a few CMV-associated chains really do target CMV antigens. It is likely that the observed cluster of highly shared sequence variants was a sequencing artifact.

With 60 Vbeta and 13 Jbeta primers, the PCR was carried out. Only in-frame clones appear in the TCRdb table, and some are missing; sequencing was by immunoSEQ multiplex PCR. The table lists about 99,000 clones, around a tenth of them singletons, with about 5% in the top ten. V lost 6 bases, J lost 0 bases, and 3 bases stayed unmatched. This CDR3 spans 15 amino acids. Germline CDR1 and CDR2: MDHEN and SYDVKM. Worth noting for this clone: Its specificity is not known.

This sequence was found in a man in his forties in good health and CMV-seropositive. The chain carries TRBV28 and TRBJ2-2; 8 nucleotides align to TRBD2. Material: PBMCs. Written as DNA, the CDR3 is TGTGCCAGCAGACCGGGACTAGCGAACACCGGGGAGCTGTTTTTT. This codes for CASRPGLANTGELFF.